This TCR beta chain came from a study of T cells in Graves' hyperthyroidism and ophthalmopathy. Study background: Blood was drawn when the patient was first diagnosed and still untreated. Study-wide points: Ophthalmopathy was model-predicted a median roughly 6.5 months pre-onset.

This clonotype showed up many times. Its matching antigen is unknown. Germline lookup yields CDR1 SEHNR and CDR2 FQNEAQ (reference sequence). V shed 5 bases and J shed 2 bases, with 9 bases lying between them. CDR3 length: 13 amino acids. Using RNA transcripts as the source, TCR beta CDR3 regions were amplified. Carried out on the TCR CDR3, a first-round RT-PCR used the HTBI primer set. From the multiplex PCR reads, TCRdb called clonotypes with MiXCR, one entry per CDR3 protein. The sample comprises roughly 500,000 distinct CDR3 sequences, around a quarter of which are singletons, and over 9% rests with the top ten. A NOSPECS grade of at least 4, a Clinical Activity Score of at least 3 and duration under 3 months were recorded in ophthalmopathy patients. The diagnoses drew upon clinical symptoms, serum thyroxine and TRAb, thyroid ultrasound and orbital computed tomography.

The chain is built from TRBV7-9 and TRBJ1-2; possible D gene TRBD1, 5 bases. Input material: blood. This TCR was recovered from a woman in her 30s with Graves' ophthalmopathy. CDR3 nucleotide sequence: TGTGCCAGCAGCGGACAATTAAACTATGGCTACACCTTC. Protein sequence: CASSGQLNYGYTF.